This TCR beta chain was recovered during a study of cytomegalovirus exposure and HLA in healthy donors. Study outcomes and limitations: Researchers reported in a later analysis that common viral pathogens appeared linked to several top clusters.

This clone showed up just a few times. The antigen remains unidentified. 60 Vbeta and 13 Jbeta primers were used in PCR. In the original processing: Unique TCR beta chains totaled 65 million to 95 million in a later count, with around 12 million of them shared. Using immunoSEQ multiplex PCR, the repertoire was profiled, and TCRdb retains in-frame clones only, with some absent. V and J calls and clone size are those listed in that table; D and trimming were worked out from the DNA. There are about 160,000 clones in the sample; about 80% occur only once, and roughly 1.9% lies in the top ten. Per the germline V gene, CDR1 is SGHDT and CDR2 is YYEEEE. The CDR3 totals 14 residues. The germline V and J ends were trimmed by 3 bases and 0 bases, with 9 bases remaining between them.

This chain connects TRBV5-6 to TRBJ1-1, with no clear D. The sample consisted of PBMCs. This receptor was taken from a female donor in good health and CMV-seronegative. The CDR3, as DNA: TGTGCCAGCAGCTACGGCAGGCTGAACACTGAAGCTTTCTTT. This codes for CASSYGRLNTEAFF.